This T cell receptor (beta chain) was identified in a study of T cells in Graves' hyperthyroidism and ophthalmopathy. V was trimmed by 7 bases and J by 8 bases, leaving 14 bases between them. The CDR3 is 13 amino acids. CDR1 MDHEN and CDR2 SYDVKM come from the germline V gene. From RNA transcripts, TCR beta CDR3 regions were amplified. TCR CDR3 regions were first amplified by RT-PCR with HTBI primers. TCRdb used MiXCR to reprocess the multiplex PCR reads, holding one entry per CDR3 protein. This sample yields under 350,000 distinct CDR3 sequences, of which over 15% are seen a single time; roughly 50% belongs to the top ten. On this clonotype itself: Its antigen is unknown.

Uncontrolled infection, other autoimmune disease, pregnancy and lactation each barred patients from inclusion. Study-level findings and limits: In the blood, most expanded thyroid clonotypes above 0.001 appeared as well.

The origin of this receptor is an older woman with Graves' ophthalmopathy. Input material: blood. V gene TRBV28 combines with J gene TRBJ1-4; D not certain. This chain's CDR3 is CASTKRDFEKLFF. The CDR3 DNA reads TGTGCCAGCACAAAGAGGGATTTCGAAAAACTGTTTTTT.